These 27 T cell receptor beta chains originate from one sample sequenced in a study of blood T cells in healthy people across ages. Alongside a J-beta primer mix, a sample-barcoded 5' primer served in a second PCR lasting about 7 to 11 cycles. One entry per CDR3 protein, called by TCRdb with MiXCR from the 5' RACE reads. This sample has around 800,000 distinct CDR3 sequences, with around 45% found just once. The sequenced material came from blood. The receptors were sampled from a man aged 55-75 years in good health.

This clonotype came up a few times. V usage is TRBV12-3 or TRBV12-4 and J usage is TRBJ2-1; D might be TRBD2 (6 bases). The V end was cut by 3 bases, the J end by 9 bases, with 12 bases between. This CDR3 spans 13 amino acids. CDR3 DNA sequence: TGTGCCAGCAGTTTTGGGACTCACAGTGAGCAGTTCTTC. It specifies CASSFGTHSEQFF.

The chain uses TRBV6-6 and TRBJ2-4; D is perhaps TRBD1 (6 bases). In germline, CDR1 is MNHNY, CDR2 SVGAGI (reference sequence). Trimming removed 3 bases from V and 13 bases from J, with 13 bases in between. The CDR3 is 12 amino acids. CDR3 in amino acids: CASSYPRGEQYF. For the CDR3, the DNA is TGTGCCAGCAGTTATCCCAGGGGAGAGCAGTACTTC.

The chain combines TRBV7-2 with TRBJ2-7, with a weak D call TRBD2 (7 bases). The CDR3 runs to 16 residues. V lost 4 bases and J lost 4, with 20 bases in between. CDR1 and CDR2 from the germline V gene are SGHTA and FQGNSA. The CDR3, as DNA: TGTGCCAGCAGCTCGCAGACGGCAGGGAGGGGGTACGAGCAGTACTTC. Translating it yields CASSSQTAGRGYEQYF.

The rearrangement joins TRBV5-1 to TRBJ1-2; D unresolved. The CDR3 has 14 residues. V lost 1 base and J lost 3, with 10 bases in between. Germline V CDR1 and CDR2: SGHRS, YFSETQ. CDR3 region: CASSLLGQDYGYTF. CDR3 DNA: TGCGCCAGCAGCTTGTTAGGGCAGGACTATGGCTACACCTTC.

The chain carries TRBV6-6 and TRBJ1-6; 9 nucleotides line up with TRBD1. This CDR3 spans 15 amino acids. Trimming took 8 bases from V and 6 from J; bases not matched to a gene: 8. Looked up from germline, CDR1 is MNHNY and CDR2 is SVGAGI (reference sequence). The CDR3 protein is CASETGQGANSPLHF. CDR3 sequence (DNA): TGTGCCAGCGAAACGGGACAGGGCGCTAATTCACCCCTCCACTTT.

This clonotype was picked up one time. The junction and the germline gene differ at one end; a read error may be behind it. CDR3 loop: CANSQEEARGVYEQYF. In DNA, the CDR3 is TGCGCCAACAGCCAAGAGGAGGCGAGGGGGGTCTACGAGCAGTACTTC. This chain joins TRBV4-3 and TRBJ2-7; either TRBD1 or TRBD2 may fit D (6 bases each). Germline V gene data show CDR1 as LGHNA and CDR2 as YSLEER. This CDR3 is 16 amino acids long.

The chain is built from TRBV19 and TRBJ2-1; the D is unclear. Germline CDR1 reads LNHDA; CDR2 reads SQIVND (reference sequence). This CDR3 is built from 13 residues. The ends were cut back, 1 base at V and 7 bases at J, with 8 bases in the middle. The CDR3 loop is CASSIAVENEQFF. The CDR3 DNA sequence: TGTGCCAGTAGTATAGCAGTTGAAAATGAGCAGTTCTTC. Full variable domain (remainder filled in from reference TRBV19 and TRBJ2-1): DGGITQSPKYLFRKEGQNVTLSCEQNLNHDAMYWYRQDPGQGLRLIYYSQIVNDFQKGDIAEGYSVSREKKESFPLTVTSAQKNPTAFYLCASSIAVENEQFFGPGTRLTVL.

This clonotype was picked up a small number of times. The chain joins TRBV27 to TRBJ2-7, with a weak D call TRBD1 (7 bases). This CDR3 has 16 amino acids. Germline V gene sequence: CDR1 MNHEY, CDR2 SMNVEV (reference sequence). Between the trimmed V and J ends, which lost 5 bases and 3 bases, there was a span of 20 bases. CDR3 sequence reads: CASSLAGQSIFYEQYF. The CDR3 bases are TGTGCCAGCAGTCTCGCGGGACAGTCGATATTCTACGAGCAGTACTTC.

The chain combines TRBV6-2 or TRBV6-3 with TRBJ2-7; 7 nucleotides align to TRBD2. The DNA end is a closer match to TRBJ2-5, so the J assignment may be wrong. Germline-derived CDR1 and CDR2 are MNHEY and SVGEGT. The CDR3 is 15 amino acids. CDR3 sequence (DNA): TGTGCCAGCAGTTACAGCGGGACCAGGAGGGAGACCCAGTACTTC. It specifies CASSYSGTRRETQYF.

This clonotype occurred a few times. The rearrangement links TRBV7-9 to TRBJ1-2; D possibly corresponds to TRBD1 (5 bases). This CDR3 region has 14 residues. The V and J ends lost 6 bases and 6 bases respectively, with 17 bases between them. Germline CDR1 reads SEHNR; CDR2 reads FQNEAQ (reference sequence). The CDR3 DNA sequence: TGTGCCAGCAGACCCGCTGGGGGTCTAGATGGCTACACCTTC. Its translation: CASRPAGGLDGYTF. The full variable domain, rest sourced from reference TRBV7-9 and TRBJ1-2, is DTGVSQNPRHKITKRGQNVTFRCDPISEHNRLYWYRQTLGQGPEFLTYFQNEAQLEKSRLLSDRFSAERPKGSFSTLEIQRTEQGDSAMYLCASRPAGGLDGYTFGSGTRLTVV.

This clonotype was seen only a few times. This rearrangement joins TRBV7-9 to TRBJ1-4; the D gene is possibly TRBD1 (6 bases). The CDR3 consists of 15 residues. V lost 5 bases and J lost 4, with 14 bases in between. Germline values: CDR1 SEHNR, CDR2 FQNEAQ (reference sequence). CDR3 sequence reads: CASSPRDNLNEKLFF. The CDR3 nucleotides are TGTGCCAGCAGCCCGCGGGACAATCTTAATGAAAAACTGTTTTTT.

The table lists this clonotype with a few counts. The chain combines TRBV12-3 or TRBV12-4 with TRBJ2-1; D not resolved. This CDR3 comprises 15 residues. V was pared by 3 bases and J by 7 bases, with 16 bases between. The DNA of the CDR3 is TGTGCCAGCAGTTTTTTAGCACCCTTGGGGAATGAGCAGTTCTTC. Its protein product is CASSFLAPLGNEQFF.

This clonotype has a handful of counts. The chain employs TRBV9 and TRBJ2-3; 12 bases fit TRBD2. Losses at the gene ends were 3 bases for V and 2 bases for J; bases not matched to a gene: 7. Per germline, CDR1 SGDLS and CDR2 YYNGEE. The CDR3 covers 17 residues. In DNA form, the CDR3 reads TGTGCCAGCAGCGAGACTAGCGGGGGACTTTTCACAGATACGCAGTATTTT. Translating it yields CASSETSGGLFTDTQYF.

This clonotype has more than one count but fewer than ten. The chain combines TRBV3-1 with TRBJ2-5; 9 positions match TRBD2. This CDR3 has 14 amino acids. V gave up 6 bases and J gave up 1 base; unmatched junction bases: 3. Germline lookup yields CDR1 LGHDT and CDR2 YNNKEL (reference sequence). The CDR3 spells CASRWGLAQETQYF. In DNA form, the CDR3 reads TGTGCCAGCAGGTGGGGACTAGCCCAAGAGACCCAGTACTTC.

This chain joins TRBV6-6 and TRBJ2-7, with D possibly being TRBD2 (5 bases). Per germline, CDR1 MNHNY and CDR2 SVGAGI (reference sequence). Trimming removed 2 bases at V and 10 bases at J, with 9 bases between. The CDR3 is 11 residues long. The DNA for the CDR3 is TGTGCCAGCAGTTACATGGAGGCCCAGTACTTC. It specifies CASSYMEAQYF.

The chain combines TRBV3-1 with TRBJ2-5; the D gene is possibly TRBD2 (6 bases). The CDR3 runs to 15 residues. V gave up 1 base and J gave up 7 bases, with 16 bases separating them. Germline CDR1 and CDR2: LGHDT and YNNKEL (reference sequence). CDR3 in amino acids: CASSQGLRDPRTQYF. DNA of the CDR3: TGTGCCAGCAGCCAAGGGCTGCGGGACCCCCGGACCCAGTACTTC.

The V call is TRBV5-1, the J call TRBJ2-5, with 16 nucleotides matching TRBD2. J lost 2 bases, V lost 0 bases, and 1 base had no gene match. The CDR3 totals 17 residues. Germline V lookup: CDR1 SGHRS, CDR2 YFSETQ. The CDR3 bases are TGCGCCAGCAGCTTGGCGGGACTAGCGGGGGGGCAAGAGACCCAGTACTTC. Its translation: CASSLAGLAGGQETQYF.

The table lists this clonotype with a count of one. Its ends do not fully match the called genes, so a read error is possible. The chain combines TRBV14 with TRBJ2-3; 13 bases line up with TRBD2. The length of the CDR3 is 21 residues. Germline CDR1 SGHDN, CDR2 FVKESK. CDR3 in amino acids: CASSQPKTSGGTHISTDTRYF. CDR3 sequence (DNA): TGTGCCAGCAGCCAACCAAAGACTAGCGGGGGGACCCATATTAGCACAGATACGCGGTATTTT. Using reference TRBV14 and TRBJ2-3 for the parts outside the CDR3, the full variable domain is EAGVTQFPSHSVIEKGQTVTLRCDPISGHDNLYWYRRVMGKEIKFLLHFVKESKQDESGMPNNRFLAERTGGTYSTLKVQPAELEDSGVYFCASSQPKTSGGTHISTDTRYFGPGTRLTVL.

The CDR3 region has the DNA TGTGCCTGGAGTGACCCCTCACAGGGGCTCAACGAGCAGTACTTC. Translated, it gives CAWSDPSQGLNEQYF. J is TRBJ2-7 and V is TRBV30, with 7 bases identical to TRBD1. Germline V gene sequence: CDR1 GTSNPN, CDR2 SVGIG (reference sequence). Unmatched junction bases numbered 11, after V lost 1 base and J lost 5 bases. There are 15 residues in the CDR3.

V is TRBV5-1 and J is TRBJ2-1, with unresolved D. V lost 0 bases and J lost 0, with 7 bases in between. Germline V CDR1 and CDR2: SGHRS, YFSETQ. The CDR3 sequence is 15 residues long. The CDR3 DNA reads as TGCGCCAGCAGCTTGGATCCGGCCTCCTACAATGAGCAGTTCTTC. Protein: CASSLDPASYNEQFF.

This clonotype was detected a few times. The chain recombines TRBV20-1 with TRBJ1-2, with D maybe TRBD1 (5 bases). Trimming pared 3 bases from V and 5 bases from J, leaving 13 bases between. The CDR3 loop spans 13 amino acids. Germline CDR1 and CDR2: DFQATT and SNEGSKA (reference sequence). CDR3 in DNA: TGCAGTGCTAGTCGCCAGGGAGATTATGGCTACACCTTC. Translated, it gives CSASRQGDYGYTF.

The chain combines TRBV10-3 with TRBJ1-6; no clear D. The CDR3 has 14 residues. Per germline, CDR1 ENHRY and CDR2 SYGVKD. Trimming took 0 bases from V and 9 from J, leaving 9 bases between them. The CDR3 region has the DNA TGTGCCATCAGTGAGTCCGGGGTTGGTTCACCCCTCCACTTT. This translates into CAISESGVGSPLHF.

The chain is built from TRBV2 and TRBJ2-4; D remains ambiguous. Germline values: CDR1 SNHLY, CDR2 FYNNEI. Trimming removed 1 base at V and 9 bases at J, with 4 bases between. The CDR3 consists of 11 residues. The DNA for the CDR3 is TGTGCCAGCAGTGAAGGGTCCATTCAGTACTTC. Translating it yields CASSEGSIQYF.

As to this clonotype: Relative to the germline gene, one junction end is altered; a read error may explain this. This chain connects TRBV6-6 to TRBJ2-1; 9 nucleotides agree with TRBD2. The CDR3 contains 13 residues. CDR1 is MNHNY and CDR2 is SVGAGI in the germline V gene (reference sequence). CDR3 nucleotides: TGTGCCGGCAGTTATCTAGCGGGGAATGAGCAGTTCTTC. It translates to CAGSYLAGNEQFF.

In the case of this clonotype: One end of the junction varies from germline; a read error may be responsible. V gene TRBV5-1 combines with J gene TRBJ2-5, with a weak D call TRBD1 (7 bases). In germline, CDR1 is SGHRS, CDR2 YFSETQ. CDR3 size: 14 residues. The CDR3 spells CASSVAGQPVTRYF. The DNA for the CDR3 is TGCGCCAGCAGCGTGGCGGGACAGCCAGTGACCCGGTACTTC.

The rearrangement links TRBV6-2 or TRBV6-3 to TRBJ1-5, with a possible D match to TRBD1 (6 bases). V was shortened by 6 bases and J by 2 bases, with 26 bases between the two germline ends. Germline loops: CDR1 MNHEY, CDR2 SVGEGT. The CDR3 sequence is 19 residues long. The DNA of the CDR3 is TGTGCCAGCAGCCATACTCTCGGGAGACGCTCAGGGGGCAATCAGCCCCAGCATTTT. It specifies CASSHTLGRRSGGNQPQHF.

Note on this clonotype: One end of the junction is discordant with germline, which a read error may explain. The chain uses TRBV24-1 and TRBJ2-3, with 8 bases identical to TRBD2. Germline-derived CDR1 and CDR2 are KGHDR and SFDVKD. The CDR3 consists of 13 residues. CDR3 protein: CVTTGTSADTQYF. The CDR3 bases are TGTGTCACCACCGGGACTAGTGCAGATACGCAGTATTTT.